These T cell receptor beta chains were read from a single sample in a study of blood T cell repertoires in COVID-19. The protocol was immunoSEQ multiplex PCR, while the TCRdb copy is restricted to in-frame clones and leaves out a portion. The table includes around 400,000 clones, over 80% detected once. Sequenced: PBMCs or T cells enriched from blood (not recorded which). These TCRs come from a woman in her forties or fifties who had recovered from COVID-19. CDR3s include the opening cysteine and the closing phenylalanine or tryptophan. The D gene is left open where the match is weak. Where a row states a size, it is once, few, many or the class of an expanded clone; other rows omit it.

j_call d_call v_call clone_size cdr3_nt cdr3_aa
TRBJ2-5 TRBD2 TRBV18 once TGTGCCAGCTCACCAAATTCGGCTAGCGGGGGGGCCTCAATGGAGACCCAGTACTTC CASSPNSASGGASMETQYF
TRBJ1-2 TRBD1 TRBV7-8 once TGTGCCAGCTCCCGGGGGACAGGGTTGGGAGACTATGGCTACACCTTC CASSRGTGLGDYGYTF
TRBJ2-2 TRBD1 TRBV7-8 - TGTGCCAGCAGCTTAGGGGACAGGGGGCTTGCCGGGGAGCTGTTTTTT CASSLGDRGLAGELFF
TRBJ1-2 - TRBV30 - TGTGCCTGGAGTGGGTCCATAGGGGGCTATGGCTACACCTTC CAWSGSIGGYGYTF
TRBJ1-2 TRBD1 TRBV7-2 few TGTGCCAGCAGCTCAGGGGGTTGGGGCTACACCTTC CASSSGGWGYTF
TRBJ2-2 - TRBV6-5 few TGTGCCAGCACCTCGTCGGGGAACACCGGGGAGCTGTTTTTT CASTSSGNTGELFF
TRBJ1-2 - TRBV18 - TGTGCCAGCTCACCACTGGACAGAGGGGGGGATGGCTACACCTTC CASSPLDRGGDGYTF
TRBJ1-2 - TRBV4-1 - TGCGCCAGCAGCCAGGGGGCAATGAGGGATGGCTACACCTTC CASSQGAMRDGYTF
TRBJ2-6 - TRBV3-1/TRBV3-2 - TGTGCCAGCAGCCAAGCGTTTGCGGAACGGGGGTTCTCTGGGGCCAACGTCCTGACTTTC CASSQAFAERGFSGANVLTF
TRBJ1-3 TRBD1 TRBV3-1/TRBV3-2 - TGTGCCAGCAGCCAAGGGACGGGGACAGATGGAAACACCATATATTTT CASSQGTGTDGNTIYF
TRBJ1-2 - TRBV19 - TGTGCCAGTAGTGTCCCGCTGGTATTAAGCGGCTACACCTTC CASSVPLVLSGYTF
TRBJ1-2 TRBD1 TRBV18 - TGTGCCAGCTCGAACAGGGGAAACTATGGCTACACCTTC CASSNRGNYGYTF
TRBJ2-1 TRBD2 TRBV2 - TGTGCCAGCAGGCCGGGACTAGCGGGAGTTTACAATGAGCAGTTCTTC CASRPGLAGVYNEQFF
TRBJ2-3 - TRBV5-1 - TGCGCCAGCAGCTTGGACAGCACTAGCACAGATACGCAGTATTTT CASSLDSTSTDTQYF
TRBJ1-5 - TRBV4-3 - TGCGCCAGCAGCCAAGATTTGGGGGCCGGTCAGCCCCAGCATTTT CASSQDLGAGQPQHF
TRBJ1-3 - TRBV19 - TGTGCCAGTAGTATATTACAGTCGGCGGGAAACACCATATATTTT CASSILQSAGNTIYF
TRBJ2-1 TRBD1 TRBV6-6 - TGTGCCAGCAGTTTCACAGGGGGCTATGAGCAGTTCTTC CASSFTGGYEQFF
TRBJ2-1 - TRBV20-1 - TGCAGTGCAGAACCCGGCAATGAGCAGTTCTTC CSAEPGNEQFF
TRBJ2-4 - TRBV6-2/TRBV6-3 - TGTGCCAGCAGTTACGACCCTCGGGGGAACCTAGCCAAAAACATTCAGTACTTC CASSYDPRGNLAKNIQYF
TRBJ1-5 - TRBV4-3 - TGCGCCAGCAGCCAAGAACGGTATCAGCCCCAGCATTTT CASSQERYQPQHF
TRBJ1-1 - TRBV7-9 - TGTGCCAGCAGCTTAGGGGTAGGACTCACTGAAGCTTTCTTT CASSLGVGLTEAFF
TRBJ2-2 TRBD1 TRBV11-1 - TGTGCCAGCAGCTTAGGACAGGGACCCGGGGAGCTGTTTTTT CASSLGQGPGELFF
TRBJ1-2 - TRBV7-3 - TGTGCCAGCAGCCGCGCGGGGAACTATGGCTACACCTTC CASSRAGNYGYTF
TRBJ2-2 - TRBV5-1 - TGCGCCAGCAGCTTGGGAATTGGGGGCGGATATAACACCGGGGAGCTGTTTTTT CASSLGIGGGYNTGELFF
TRBJ1-2 TRBD1 TRBV6-5 - TGTGCCAGCACCTCAGGACAGGCGACTACCTTCGGCTACACCTTC CASTSGQATTFGYTF
TRBJ1-1 TRBD1 TRBV6-6 - TGTGCCAGCAGTTACCGGGGACAGGGGCCCGACACTGAAGCTTTCTTT CASSYRGQGPDTEAFF
TRBJ2-3 TRBD2 TRBV10-3 - TGTGCCATCAGTGAAAACGGACTAGCGGGTCATACGCAGTATTTT CAISENGLAGHTQYF
TRBJ1-2 - TRBV30 - TGTGCCTGGAGACGCGGCTATGGCTACACCTTC CAWRRGYGYTF
TRBJ2-7 - TRBV7-8 - TGTGCCAGCAGCTTAGGAGTCCCCACTTACGAGCAGTACTTC CASSLGVPTYEQYF
TRBJ1-1 - TRBV18 - TGTGCCAGCTCACCTACCGGCCGACTTACTGAAGCTTTCTTT CASSPTGRLTEAFF
TRBJ2-3 - TRBV5-5 - TGTGCCAGCAGCTTGGGGCCCGCCGCAGATACGCAGTATTTT CASSLGPAADTQYF
TRBJ2-7 TRBD1 TRBV27 - TGTGCCAGCAGGCGACAGGGGGCCTACGAGCAGTACTTC CASRRQGAYEQYF
TRBJ1-4 - TRBV5-6 - TGTGCCAGCAGCTTCAAAACCGGGGTTAATGAAAAACTGTTTTTT CASSFKTGVNEKLFF